This is a list of T cell receptor beta chains from one sample in a study of metastatic and nonmetastatic thyroid tumors. MiXCR reprocessed the PCR reads for TCRdb. The sample yields about 10,000 clones, around 40% seen once. What was sequenced was tumor tissue. The receptors shown here come from a female donor with papillary thyroid cancer or a benign thyroid nodule (not recorded which). Some clones in this sample may be carry-over from other donors' samples. Both conserved end residues are part of each CDR3. The order of the fields is clone size, D gene, CDR3 length, V gene, J gene, CDR3 DNA, CDR3 protein. The D gene is left open where the match is weak. Clone size is not always given. Where it is, it says once, few, many or a class for expanded clones.

-,TRBD2,16,TRBV15,TRBJ2-3,TGTGCCACCAGCAGAGACCCGGGGGGTAGCACAGATACGCAGTATTTT,CATSRDPGGSTDTQYF
-,TRBD1,15,TRBV24-1,TRBJ2-1,TGTGCCACCAGTGATGCACAGGGGCTATACAATGAGCAGTTCTTC,CATSDAQGLYNEQFF
-,TRBD2,14,TRBV20-1,TRBJ2-7,TGCAGTGCCCCTCCCCGGGGCGGGAGCTACGAGCAGTACTTC,CSAPPRGGSYEQYF
large,-,16,TRBV12-3/TRBV12-4,TRBJ2-3,TGTGCCAGCCGGATGGGGGGGCCATCTGACACAGATACGCAGTATTTT,CASRMGGPSDTDTQYF
-,-,13,TRBV6-2/TRBV6-3,TRBJ1-5,TGTGCCAGCAGCCAACAGGGTTATCAGCCCCAGCATTTT,CASSQQGYQPQHF
-,TRBD2,18,TRBV11-2,TRBJ2-6,TGTGCCAGCAATAGCGTAATGGGGGGGAACTCTGGGGCCAACGTCCTGACTTTC,CASNSVMGGNSGANVLTF
-,-,15,TRBV5-1,TRBJ1-6,TGCGCCAGCAGCTTGGGGCAGAACTATAATTCACCCCTCCACTTT,CASSLGQNYNSPLHF
large,-,15,TRBV27,TRBJ2-3,TGTGCCAGCAGTAAAGACAGGCCTGACTTAGATACGCAGTATTTT,CASSKDRPDLDTQYF
-,TRBD1,15,TRBV11-2,TRBJ2-1,TGTGCCAGCAGTACCGACAGGGGATCCTACAATGAGCAGTTCTTC,CASSTDRGSYNEQFF
few,-,13,TRBV6-1,TRBJ2-1,TGTGCCAGCAGTGGAGCGGGCTACAATGAGCAGTTCTTC,CASSGAGYNEQFF
many,TRBD1,14,TRBV6-1,TRBJ2-2,TGTGCCAGCAGGCTAGGGGGCGGCCCCGGGGAGCTGTTTTTT,CASRLGGGPGELFF
few,-,14,TRBV5-1,TRBJ1-6,TGCGCCAGCAGCTTGGGAGGTCTTAATTCACCCCTCCACTTT,CASSLGGLNSPLHF
few,TRBD2,15,TRBV12-3/TRBV12-4,TRBJ2-7,TGTGCCAGCAGCCAAGGGACTAGCGGAGCCTACGAGCAGTACTTC,CASSQGTSGAYEQYF
few,-,15,TRBV27,TRBJ1-1,TGTGCCAGCAGTTCCCGGACGGGAAAGAACACTGAAGCTTTCTTT,CASSSRTGKNTEAFF
once,-,17,TRBV13,TRBJ1-4,TGTGCCAGCAGCTTAGCCGGGCCGGAGGCAGCTAATGAAAAACTGTTTTTT,CASSLAGPEAANEKLFF
few,-,13,TRBV10-1,TRBJ1-1,TGCGCCAGCAGTGAGTCGATGAACACTGAAGCTTTCTTT,CASSESMNTEAFF
-,TRBD2,15,TRBV6-1,TRBJ2-7,TGTGCCAGCAGGCAAGGACTAGCGCCATCCTACGAGCAGTACTTC,CASRQGLAPSYEQYF
few,-,13,TRBV28,TRBJ1-2,TGTGCCAGCAGACCCGGGGAGCGCTATGGCTACACCTTC,CASRPGERYGYTF
-,-,14,TRBV11-1,TRBJ1-6,TGTGCCAGCAGCCAACAGGAGTATAATTCACCCCTCCACTTT,CASSQQEYNSPLHF
-,-,16,TRBV4-1,TRBJ2-2,TGCGCCAGCAGCCCGACCGGGACCCGGAACACCGGGGAGCTGTTTTTT,CASSPTGTRNTGELFF
few,-,10,TRBV25-1,TRBJ2-2,TGTGCCAGCAGTTCCGGGGAGCTGTTTTTT,CASSSGELFF
-,TRBD2,17,TRBV5-1,TRBJ2-7,TGCGCCAGCAGCCTACTTCCGACTAGCGGGAGAAGGTACGAGCAGTACTTC,CASSLLPTSGRRYEQYF
-,-,17,TRBV18,TRBJ1-3,TGTGCCAGCTCACCCGGGCAGGGAGGCTACTCTGGAAACACCATATATTTT,CASSPGQGGYSGNTIYF
once,-,14,TRBV5-1,TRBJ1-2,TGCGCCAGCAGCCCACACCAGGGTGGCTATGGCTACACCTTC,CASSPHQGGYGYTF
few,TRBD1,16,TRBV6-6,TRBJ2-7,TGTGCCAGCAGTTACTGGACAGGGGTGAGCTCCTACGAGCAGTACTTC,CASSYWTGVSSYEQYF
few,-,11,TRBV20-1,TRBJ1-2,TGCAGTGCTAGACCTAACTATGGCTACACCTTC,CSARPNYGYTF
-,TRBD1,14,TRBV7-2,TRBJ2-3,TGTGCCAGCAGCTTAGGGACAGGGACAGATACGCAGTATTTT,CASSLGTGTDTQYF
once,-,15,TRBV4-1,TRBJ2-5,TGCGCCAGCAGCCATGCAGCGGTAGTAAAAGAGACCCAGTACTTC,CASSHAAVVKETQYF
-,-,15,TRBV10-3,TRBJ1-4,TGTGCCATCAGTAGGGGTGCCCCAGCTAATGAAAAACTGTTTTTT,CAISRGAPANEKLFF
many,-,15,TRBV9,TRBJ2-7,TGTGCCAGCAGCATTACCCCCAGGTCGCAACACGAGCAGTACTTC,CASSITPRSQHEQYF
-,TRBD2,15,TRBV5-1,TRBJ2-1,TGCGCCAGCAGCTTAACTAGCGGGAGTTGGAATGAGCAGTTCTTC,CASSLTSGSWNEQFF
-,-,17,TRBV15,TRBJ1-2,TGTGCCACCAGCAAAGTTCGCCTACTTAGGGGGGGTGGTGGCTACACCTTC,CATSKVRLLRGGGGYTF
few,-,11,TRBV2,TRBJ2-1,TGTGCCAGCAGTGATTTGTATGAGCAGTTCTTC,CASSDLYEQFF
once,-,15,TRBV5-5,TRBJ1-1,TGTGCCAGCAGCTTGTATGAGAACCGGGACATTGTAGCTTTCTTT,CASSLYENRDIVAFF
medium-sized,-,15,TRBV7-9,TRBJ2-5,TGTGCCAGCAGCTCTACTCAGGGTGGAGGGGAGACCCAGTACTTC,CASSSTQGGGETQYF
-,-,14,TRBV19,TRBJ2-1,TGTGCCAGTAATTTAGGCCCCAGTGCGGATGAGCAGTTCTTC,CASNLGPSADEQFF
-,-,15,TRBV20-1,TRBJ2-1,TGCAGTGCCTCTAAGCCCGGGCCTTGGTACAATGAGCAGTTCTTC,CSASKPGPWYNEQFF
-,-,15,TRBV4-2,TRBJ1-4,TGTGCCAGCAGCCCCATCTGGGGTGGGAATGAAAAACTGTTTTTT,CASSPIWGGNEKLFF
few,TRBD1,15,TRBV6-6,TRBJ2-7,TGTGCCAGCAGTCTACTTGACAGGGGTGGTTACGAGCAGTACTTC,CASSLLDRGGYEQYF
few,TRBD2,16,TRBV6-6,TRBJ2-7,TGTGCCAGCAGTTACTCTCGTACTAGCGGGAGCAACGAGCAGTACTTC,CASSYSRTSGSNEQYF
-,-,16,TRBV18,TRBJ1-4,TGTGCCAGCTCACCAACCGGCCTCCCAACTAATGAAAAACTGTTTTTT,CASSPTGLPTNEKLFF
-,-,11,TRBV20-1,TRBJ2-1,TGCAGTGCCGGACGAGTCGGTGAGCAGTTCTTC,CSAGRVGEQFF
-,-,15,TRBV6-4,TRBJ2-3,TGTGCCAGCAGTGACTCGAGGGCCGGCGCAGATACGCAGTATTTT,CASSDSRAGADTQYF
-,-,15,TRBV24-1,TRBJ2-2,TGTGCCACCATGGGCGGGTTCTTGAACACCGGGGAGCTGTCTTTT,CATMGGFLNTGELSF
-,-,16,TRBV30,TRBJ1-6,TGTGCCTGGAGTGTGTGGCCCAATGAACCTAATTCACCCCTCCACTTT,CAWSVWPNEPNSPLHF
-,TRBD1,16,TRBV28,TRBJ2-2,TGTGCCAGCAGCCCAGACTTGGACAGGTGGACCGGGGAGCTGTTTTTT,CASSPDLDRWTGELFF
few,-,14,TRBV27,TRBJ2-7,TGTGCCAGCAGTTTAACCCGGGGCTCCTACGAGCAGTACTTC,CASSLTRGSYEQYF
-,TRBD1,14,TRBV7-8,TRBJ2-2,TGTGCCAGCAGGTGGGACAGGATCACCGGGGAGCTGTTTTTT,CASRWDRITGELFF
few,-,15,TRBV27,TRBJ1-2,TGTGCCAGCAGTTTATCGGGGGCAGCTTACTATGGCTACACCTTC,CASSLSGAAYYGYTF
few,-,14,TRBV6-2/TRBV6-3,TRBJ2-7,TGTGCCAGCAGCTACACCACAGACTCCTACGAGCAGTACTTC,CASSYTTDSYEQYF
many,-,12,TRBV19,TRBJ2-2,TGTGCCACCCTGGGTGGCCACGGGGAGCTGTTTTTT,CATLGGHGELFF
-,-,12,TRBV6-2/TRBV6-3,TRBJ1-2,TGTGCCAGCAGTTACTCAGGGGCTGGCTACACCTTC,CASSYSGAGYTF
-,TRBD1,15,TRBV5-1,TRBJ1-1,TGCGCCAGCAGCTTTCTGACAGGGGGGGACACTGAAGCTTTCTTT,CASSFLTGGDTEAFF
few,-,13,TRBV11-2,TRBJ2-1,TGTGCCAGCAGCTTAGCCAGCCTCAATGAGCAGTTCTTC,CASSLASLNEQFF
-,-,14,TRBV20-1,TRBJ2-2,TGCAGTGCTAGAGATTTCGGGAGCGCCGGGGAGCTGTTTTTT,CSARDFGSAGELFF
few,-,14,TRBV7-9,TRBJ2-7,TGTGCCAGCAGCCACCGGGACCGAAACTACGAGCAGTACTTC,CASSHRDRNYEQYF
-,TRBD2,14,TRBV6-2/TRBV6-3,TRBJ2-1,TGTGCCAGCAGTTATAAGCGGGAGGGTAATGAGCAGTTCTTC,CASSYKREGNEQFF
-,-,15,TRBV27,TRBJ1-5,TGTGCCAGCAGCTATTGGGGAGGGGGCAATCAGCCCCAGCATTTT,CASSYWGGGNQPQHF
once,TRBD1,14,TRBV20-1,TRBJ1-1,TGCAGTGCCACAGCCAGGGGGCTAGTCACTGAAGCTTTCTTT,CSATARGLVTEAFF